Listed here is a single T cell receptor (beta chain). The CDR3 totals 15 residues. CDR1 is LNHDA, CDR2 SQIVND, per germline (reference sequence). Trimming left V 6 bases short and J 0 bases short, with 9 bases between. Treatment specified: 15 to 20 received Ad26.COV2.S at low or high dose, single or two shots; about 5 received placebo; per-sample allocation not given. Day 63 following the first vaccine or placebo injection was when the samples were taken. This sample was taken from a study of Ad26.COV2.S vaccination and SARS-CoV-2 variants. TCRdb keeps only in-frame clones here, not all; method: immunoSEQ multiplex PCR. Of hundreds of thousands of clones in the sample, 80% to 90% were seen once.

The sample in question was peripheral blood, obtained in a trial of Ad26.COV2.S vaccine versus placebo. The receptor's source is a person aged 18-65 years who received the Ad26.COV2.S COVID-19 vaccine or a placebo. This chain joins TRBV19 and TRBJ2-6; perhaps TRBD1 as D (5 bases). The CDR3 nucleotides read TGTGCCAGTAGGGGTGACAGCTCTGGGGCCAACGTCCTGACTTTC. This codes for CASRGDSSGANVLTF.